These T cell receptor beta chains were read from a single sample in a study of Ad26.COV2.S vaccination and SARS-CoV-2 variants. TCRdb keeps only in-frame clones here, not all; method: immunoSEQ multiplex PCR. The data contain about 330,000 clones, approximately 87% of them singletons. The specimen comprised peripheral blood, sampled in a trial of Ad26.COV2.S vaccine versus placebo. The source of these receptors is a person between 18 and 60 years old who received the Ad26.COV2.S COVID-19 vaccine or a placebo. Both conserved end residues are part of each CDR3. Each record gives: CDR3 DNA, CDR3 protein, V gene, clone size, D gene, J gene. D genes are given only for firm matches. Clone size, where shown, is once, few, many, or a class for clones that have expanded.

TGTGCCAGCAGCTTACGGGGGGGATGGGACATTCAGTACTTC	CASSLRGGWDIQYF	TRBV7-2	NA	TRBD2	TRBJ2-4
TGTGCCAGCAGTTACCGGTCCGGGTCTCTCAATGAAAAACTGTTTTTT	CASSYRSGSLNEKLFF	TRBV6-6	NA	NA	TRBJ1-4
TGTGCCAGCTCACCAACGCGGGCGGGGGGATCCTACGAGCAGTACTTC	CASSPTRAGGSYEQYF	TRBV18	few	TRBD2	TRBJ2-7
TGTGCCAGCAGCCCCGGAGGGGGTAATGATGAAAAACTGTTTTTT	CASSPGGGNDEKLFF	TRBV9	NA	NA	TRBJ1-4
TGTGCCAGTAGTATAGGGACTAGCGGGATAATCGGGTGGAATGAGCAGTTCTTC	CASSIGTSGIIGWNEQFF	TRBV19	NA	TRBD2	TRBJ2-1
TGCGCCAGCAGCCAAGCGAGGGAGTATGATACGCAGTATTTT	CASSQAREYDTQYF	TRBV4-3	NA	NA	TRBJ2-3
TGTGCCAGCTCACCTAGGAACACAGATACGCAGTATTTT	CASSPRNTDTQYF	TRBV18	once	NA	TRBJ2-3
TGTGCCAGCAGCTTAGTACCTTCCGGGACAGAGGACGAAAAACTGTTTTTT	CASSLVPSGTEDEKLFF	TRBV7-9	few	TRBD1	TRBJ1-4
TGTGCCAGCACTAGCGGGGGGGCTCTTGATACGCAGTATTTT	CASTSGGALDTQYF	TRBV9	NA	TRBD2	TRBJ2-3
TGCGCCAGCAGCTTACCCGGGGGTTCCTACAATGAGCAGTTCTTC	CASSLPGGSYNEQFF	TRBV5-1	once	NA	TRBJ2-1
TGCGCCAGCAGCCAAGATGCTAGCGGGAGCCCTGACAATGAGCAGTTCTTC	CASSQDASGSPDNEQFF	TRBV4-3	NA	TRBD2	TRBJ2-1
TGTGCCAGCAAACAGGGGGAGGGCTATGGCTACACCTTC	CASKQGEGYGYTF	TRBV6-4	NA	TRBD1	TRBJ1-2
TGTGCCAGCAGCCTAGGGCCGGGGTATGGCTACACCTTC	CASSLGPGYGYTF	TRBV9	NA	NA	TRBJ1-2
TGTGCCAGCAGCGCACGGACTTCCCCTGGCGATGAGCAGTTCTTC	CASSARTSPGDEQFF	TRBV7-2	NA	NA	TRBJ2-1
TGTGCCAGCAGCCCAGGGTCCACTGAAGCTTTCTTT	CASSPGSTEAFF	TRBV7-9	NA	NA	TRBJ1-1
TGTGCCAGCAGTCTTAACGGGAGGTCCAGCTCTGGAAACACCATATATTTT	CASSLNGRSSSGNTIYF	TRBV6-6	NA	NA	TRBJ1-3
TGTGCCAGCAGCTTGGGGGGGGAGCAAGAGACCCAGTACTTC	CASSLGGEQETQYF	TRBV3-1/TRBV3-2	NA	TRBD2	TRBJ2-5
TGTGCCAGTAGTATAGTGAACATTAACTATGGCTACACCTTC	CASSIVNINYGYTF	TRBV19	NA	NA	TRBJ1-2
TGTGCCAGCAGTCCCCGCCGGGGCAATGGCTACACCTTC	CASSPRRGNGYTF	TRBV12-3/TRBV12-4	NA	NA	TRBJ1-2
TGTGCCAGCAGTTTATTCACAGGGTTAGGGGCTTTCTTT	CASSLFTGLGAFF	TRBV28	NA	NA	TRBJ1-1
TGCGCCAGCAGCCAAGATTGGTTAGGGCCGACCGGGGAGCTGTTTTTT	CASSQDWLGPTGELFF	TRBV4-3	NA	NA	TRBJ2-2
TGTGCCAGTAGTGGGGGATCTGAAGCTTTCTTT	CASSGGSEAFF	TRBV19	NA	NA	TRBJ1-1
TGTGCCAGCAGCCAAGGACAGGGTTTGACCTTC	CASSQGQGLTF	TRBV6-5	NA	TRBD1	TRBJ1-2
TGTGCCAGTATCGGAGACAGGGGTTATGGCTACACCTTC	CASIGDRGYGYTF	TRBV19	once	TRBD1	TRBJ1-2
TGTGCCAGCAGCCCGGCCCCACTAGCGGGGGACCAAGAGACCCAGTACTTC	CASSPAPLAGDQETQYF	TRBV7-9	NA	TRBD2	TRBJ2-5
TGCGCCAGCAGCCAAGGGCGGGGACAGGGGGCGTTGAATCAGCCCCAGCATTTT	CASSQGRGQGALNQPQHF	TRBV4-1	NA	TRBD1	TRBJ1-5
TGTGCCAGCAGTTTCGTCCCGGGGGTGGAGTACTTC	CASSFVPGVEYF	TRBV27	few	NA	TRBJ2-7
TGTGCCAGCAGTGTAACAGGGTCGGCTAACTATGGCTACACCTTC	CASSVTGSANYGYTF	TRBV2	NA	NA	TRBJ1-2
TGTGCCAGCAGCCCCGCCCTGGGAAATCAGCCCCAGCATTTT	CASSPALGNQPQHF	TRBV5-5	few	NA	TRBJ1-5
TGTGCCACCAGCGCATACCCTAGACAGGGCAGCTATGGCTACACCTTC	CATSAYPRQGSYGYTF	TRBV15	NA	TRBD1	TRBJ1-2
TGTGCCAGCAGCTCGGGACAGGGCCCGATTGGGGGCTACACCTTC	CASSSGQGPIGGYTF	TRBV7-9	NA	TRBD1	TRBJ1-2
TGTGCCAGCAGCTTGGGACAGGGGACTGAAGCTTTCTTT	CASSLGQGTEAFF	TRBV7-9	NA	TRBD1	TRBJ1-1
TGTGCCAGCAGCTTAGTTGCAGGGGAAGGCTACACCTTC	CASSLVAGEGYTF	TRBV11-2	NA	NA	TRBJ1-2
TGCGCCAGCAGCCAAGATCTATGGGCTAGCGGGGAGACCCAGTACTTC	CASSQDLWASGETQYF	TRBV4-1	NA	TRBD2	TRBJ2-5
TGTGCCAGCAGCTACAGGGACTACAATGAGCAGTTCTTC	CASSYRDYNEQFF	TRBV7-2	NA	NA	TRBJ2-1
TGTGCCAGCAGCCCTACCGGGACTAGCCAGGCCCAGGAGCAGTTCTTC	CASSPTGTSQAQEQFF	TRBV7-7	once	TRBD2	TRBJ2-1
TGTGCCAGCAGCTTCAACATGGGTAATGAGCAGTTCTTC	CASSFNMGNEQFF	TRBV7-3	NA	NA	TRBJ2-1
TGCGCCAGCAGCCCGTCTGGGGGTGAAGCTTTCTTT	CASSPSGGEAFF	TRBV4-1	NA	NA	TRBJ1-1
TGTGCCAGCAGCCAAGCTCGGGGAAGGGGTGAAAAACTGTTTTTT	CASSQARGRGEKLFF	TRBV3-1/TRBV3-2	NA	NA	TRBJ1-4
TGTGCCAGCAGTCAACTCGAGGGCAACTATGGCTACACCTTC	CASSQLEGNYGYTF	TRBV6-5	NA	NA	TRBJ1-2
TGTGCCAGCAGCTTAGGTGGGTTCCGGGCGAGCACAGATACGCAGTATTTT	CASSLGGFRASTDTQYF	TRBV7-9	NA	NA	TRBJ2-3
TGTGCCAGCAGCTCGACGGAATACTATGGCTACACCTTC	CASSSTEYYGYTF	TRBV7-9	NA	NA	TRBJ1-2
TGTGCCAGCAGCTTAACAGCCGCCGGCACTGAAGCTTTCTTT	CASSLTAAGTEAFF	TRBV7-3	few	NA	TRBJ1-1
TGTGCCAGCAGCTTGGAGTGGGGGATTAGTTACGAGCAGTACTTC	CASSLEWGISYEQYF	TRBV7-9	NA	NA	TRBJ2-7
TGTGCCAGCAGCCCGGGGACAGCCTACGAGCAGTACTTC	CASSPGTAYEQYF	TRBV5-6	few	TRBD1	TRBJ2-7
TGTGCCAGCAGTCCATCTCAAGAGACCCAGTACTTC	CASSPSQETQYF	TRBV6-6	once	NA	TRBJ2-5